Each of the 13 T cell receptor beta chains below was sequenced from the same sample in a study of control samples from healthy donors and cancer patients. Some clones are missing from TCRdb's copy, which holds only in-frame ones; the method was immunoSEQ multiplex PCR. The table has around 59,000 clones, roughly 90% seen once; the top ten hold approximately 1.5%. Input material: PBMCs. The source of these receptors is a man aged 40-55 years with colorectal cancer.

The chain combines TRBV3-1 (or the pseudogene TRBV3-2) with TRBJ2-5; 9 bases fit TRBD2. Germline V gene data show CDR1 as LGHDT and CDR2 as YNNKEL (reference sequence). The CDR3 length is 18 residues. V gave up 0 bases and J gave up 3 bases; unmatched junction bases: 11. The CDR3, as DNA: TGTGCCAGCAGCCAAGATGAGTGGGCTAGCGGGGAGAAAGAGACCCAGTACTTC. It translates to CASSQDEWASGEKETQYF.

The V and J genes are TRBV7-8 and TRBJ1-3, with D possibly TRBD1 on 5 matching bases. V shed 4 bases and J shed 2 bases, with 15 bases lying between them. The germline gives CDR1 SGHVS, CDR2 FQNEAQ. The CDR3 runs to 16 residues. CDR3 nucleotide sequence: TGTGCCAGCAGCTCCCACGGGCAGGGTGCTGGAAACACCATATATTTT. Residues: CASSSHGQGAGNTIYF.

This clone was counted a single time. This chain connects TRBV5-4 to TRBJ2-3, with TRBD2 as a possible D gene (5 bases). The CDR3 consists of 14 residues. V lost 0 bases, J lost 3 bases, and 8 bases lay in between. Germline CDR1 is SGHNT and CDR2 is YYREEE (reference sequence). The CDR3 region has the DNA TGTGCCAGCAGCTTGGTTTCGGGGACAGATACGCAGTATTTT. Translation: CASSLVSGTDTQYF.

The CDR3 loop is CASSPGQIETQYF. Written as DNA, the CDR3 is TGTGCCAGTAGTCCCGGACAGATAGAGACCCAGTACTTC. The V and J genes are TRBV19 and TRBJ2-5, with TRBD1 as a possible D gene (6 bases). Germline loops: CDR1 LNHDA, CDR2 SQIVND (reference sequence). Trimming took 5 bases from V and 4 from J, leaving 11 bases between them. This CDR3 spans 13 amino acids.

In this sample, this clone turned up a few times. The rearrangement uses TRBV5-4 and TRBJ1-2, with D unresolved. V lost 1 base and J 8 bases, leaving 21 bases between the germline ends. This CDR3 has 16 residues. CDR1 is SGHNT and CDR2 is YYREEE in the germline V gene (reference sequence). CDR3 sequence: CASSLWGIRLDMGYTF. The CDR3 nucleotides are TGTGCCAGCAGCTTGTGGGGTATCCGGCTGGATATGGGCTACACCTTC.

V is TRBV7-9 and J is TRBJ2-3, with 7 bases that match TRBD1. The V segment lost 5 bases and the J segment 1 base; nucleotides outside the gene matches: 6. The CDR3 totals 15 residues. Germline-derived CDR1 and CDR2 are SEHNR and FQNEAQ (reference sequence). The DNA for the CDR3 is TGTGCCAGCAGCCTACGGGACAGTCGCACAGATACGCAGTATTTT. The encoded protein is CASSLRDSRTDTQYF.

The chain recombines TRBV24-1 with TRBJ1-2, with 9 bases identical to TRBD1. Per germline, CDR1 KGHDR and CDR2 SFDVKD. This CDR3 has 15 amino acids. With V trimmed by 4 bases and J by 7 bases, 9 bases remained unmatched. The CDR3 is CATSESQGAWGGYTF. The CDR3 DNA reads TGTGCCACCAGTGAGTCACAGGGGGCATGGGGTGGCTACACCTTC.

The genes are TRBV29-1 and TRBJ1-2; 8 nucleotides match TRBD1. Looked up from germline, CDR1 is SQVTM and CDR2 is ANQGSEA. Unmatched junction bases numbered 4, after V lost 6 bases and J lost 4 bases. The CDR3 is made up of 12 amino acids. The CDR3: CSVGQGLYGYTF. CDR3 bases: TGCAGCGTAGGACAGGGCCTCTATGGCTACACCTTC. The complete variable domain, with remaining parts taken from reference TRBV29-1 and TRBJ1-2, reads SAVISQKPSRDICQRGTSLTIQCQVDSQVTMMFWYRQQPGQSLTLIATANQGSEATYESGFVIDKFPISRPNLTFSTLTVSNMSPEDSSIYLCSVGQGLYGYTFGSGTRLTVV.

This clone has just a few counts. The rearrangement joins TRBV6-5 to TRBJ2-1, with D possibly TRBD2 on 6 matching bases. The V and J ends lost 4 bases and 0 bases respectively, with 13 bases between them. Germline CDR1 and CDR2: MNHEY and SVGAGI. The CDR3 runs 16 residues. CDR3 loop: CASSSQEGRSYNEQFF. CDR3 nucleotides: TGTGCCAGCAGTTCGCAGGAGGGGCGCTCCTACAATGAGCAGTTCTTC.

The chain couples TRBV3-1 (or the pseudogene TRBV3-2) to TRBJ2-2; D not certain. CDR1 is LGHDT, CDR2 YNNKEL, per germline (reference sequence). V gave up 3 bases and J gave up 1 base, with 9 bases separating them. This CDR3 region has 15 residues. The CDR3 spells CASSHTTLNTGELFF. DNA of the CDR3: TGTGCCAGCAGCCACACGACATTGAACACCGGGGAGCTGTTTTTT.

The CDR3 bases are TGTGCCAGCAGTTCTGGGACTAGCGACAATGAGCAGTTCTTC. It translates to CASSSGTSDNEQFF. The genes are TRBV7-9 and TRBJ2-1; 10 bases fit TRBD2. Germline assignment: CDR1 SEHNR and CDR2 FQNEAQ (reference sequence). V trimming: 6 bases; J trimming: 5 bases; junction bases outside the gene matches: 4. The CDR3 sequence is 14 residues long.

Points on this clone: The same CDR3 arises from other DNA sequences in this sample as well. The chain is built from TRBV5-1 and TRBJ1-5, with unresolved D. The CDR3 contains 13 residues. The V gene lost 0 bases and the J gene lost 2 bases, with 3 bases spanning the gap. CDR1 and CDR2 from the germline V gene are SGHRS and YFSETQ. The CDR3 region has the DNA TGCGCCAGCAGCTTGGATCGCAATCAGCCCCAGCATTTT. Protein sequence: CASSLDRNQPQHF. The full variable domain, with the rest looked up from reference TRBV5-1 and TRBJ1-5, is KAGVTQTPRYLIKTRGQQVTLSCSPISGHRSVSWYQQTPGQGLQFLFEYFSETQRNKGNFPGRFSGRQFSNSRSEMNVSTLELGDSALYLCASSLDRNQPQHFGDGTRLSIL.

The chain is built from TRBV19 and TRBJ1-5; 7 nucleotides line up with TRBD1. The CDR3 spans 16 residues. In germline, CDR1 is LNHDA, CDR2 SQIVND (reference sequence). Trimming cost V 1 base and J 7 bases; bases outside gene matches: 10. The chain's CDR3 is CASSIGPGGSSQPQHF. The CDR3 DNA sequence: TGTGCCAGTAGTATAGGTCCAGGGGGTAGTAGCCAGCCCCAGCATTTT.